This TCR beta chain emerged from a study of blood T cell repertoires in COVID-19. Study-wide context: T cells, B-cell-depleted T cells, or PBMCs provided the cDNA or gDNA that served as material.

The CDR3 contains 15 residues. Germline values: CDR1 LNHDA, CDR2 SQIVND (reference sequence). Trimming took off 6 bases at V and 7 bases at J, with 21 bases between the two ends. Here immunoSEQ multiplex PCR was the method, and the copy in TCRdb shows in-frame clones only, minus some. Of tens of thousands of clones listed, 70% to 80% are singletons. This clone was picked up a small number of times. The sample was peripheral blood. This TCR derives from a woman in her 70s with acute or convalescent COVID-19. V is TRBV19 and J is TRBJ1-2; D gene unclear. CDR3: CASSFKSPPGTGYTF. The CDR3 DNA follows: TGTGCCAGTAGCTTTAAGTCCCCCCCGGGAACTGGCTACACCTTC.